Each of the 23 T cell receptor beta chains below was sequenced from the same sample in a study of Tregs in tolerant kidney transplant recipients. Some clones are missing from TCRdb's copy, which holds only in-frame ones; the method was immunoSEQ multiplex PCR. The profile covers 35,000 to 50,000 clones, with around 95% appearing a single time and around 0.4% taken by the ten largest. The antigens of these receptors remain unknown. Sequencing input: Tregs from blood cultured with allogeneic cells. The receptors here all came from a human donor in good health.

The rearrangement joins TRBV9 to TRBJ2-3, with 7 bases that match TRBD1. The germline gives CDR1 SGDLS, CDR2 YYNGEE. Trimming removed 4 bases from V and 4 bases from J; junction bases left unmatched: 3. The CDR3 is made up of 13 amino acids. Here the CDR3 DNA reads TGTGCCAGCAGCAGACAGGGTCCAGATACGCAGTATTTT. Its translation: CASSRQGPDTQYF.

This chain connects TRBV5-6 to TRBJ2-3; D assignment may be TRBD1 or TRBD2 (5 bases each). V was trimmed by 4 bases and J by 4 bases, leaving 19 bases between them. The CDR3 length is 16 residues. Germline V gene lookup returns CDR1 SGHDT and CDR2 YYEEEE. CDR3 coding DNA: TGTGCCAGCAGCCCTCGGGGCCGACGGGTCTCAGATACGCAGTATTTT. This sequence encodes CASSPRGRRVSDTQYF.

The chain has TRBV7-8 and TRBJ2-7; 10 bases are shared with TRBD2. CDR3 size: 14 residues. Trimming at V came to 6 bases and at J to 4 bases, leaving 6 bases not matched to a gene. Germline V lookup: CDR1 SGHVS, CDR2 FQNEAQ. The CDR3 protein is CASRKLAGTYEQYF. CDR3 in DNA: TGTGCCAGCAGAAAACTAGCGGGGACTTACGAGCAGTACTTC.

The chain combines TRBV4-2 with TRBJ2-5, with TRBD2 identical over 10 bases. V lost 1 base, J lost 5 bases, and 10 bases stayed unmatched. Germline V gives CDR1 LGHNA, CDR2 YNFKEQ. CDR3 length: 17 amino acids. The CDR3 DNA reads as TGTGCCAGCAGCCAAGTAGCGGGGGGCCAGGGTGGGGAGACCCAGTACTTC. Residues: CASSQVAGGQGGETQYF.

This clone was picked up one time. CDR3 sequence: CASSEVNGPLGQFF. CDR3 DNA sequence: TGTGCCAGCAGTGAAGTGAACGGACCGCTGGGGCAGTTCTTC. This chain connects TRBV2 to TRBJ2-1; the D is unclear. CDR3 length equals 14 residues. Trimming took 1 base from V and 12 from J, leaving 16 bases between them. The germline CDR1 and CDR2 sequences are SNHLY and FYNNEI.

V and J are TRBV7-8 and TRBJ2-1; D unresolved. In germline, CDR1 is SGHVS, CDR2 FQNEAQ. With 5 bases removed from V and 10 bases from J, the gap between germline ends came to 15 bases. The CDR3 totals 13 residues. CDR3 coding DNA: TGTGCCAGCAGCCCCGAAACTTTAGGGGAGCAGTTCTTC. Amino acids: CASSPETLGEQFF.

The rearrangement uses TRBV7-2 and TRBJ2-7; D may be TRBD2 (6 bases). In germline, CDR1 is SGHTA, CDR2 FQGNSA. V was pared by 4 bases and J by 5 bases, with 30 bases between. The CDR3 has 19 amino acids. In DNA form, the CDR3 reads TGTGCCAGCAGCTCCGACAACCCACTCGCGGCGGGACCAGGTCACGAGCAGTACTTC. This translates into CASSSDNPLAAGPGHEQYF.

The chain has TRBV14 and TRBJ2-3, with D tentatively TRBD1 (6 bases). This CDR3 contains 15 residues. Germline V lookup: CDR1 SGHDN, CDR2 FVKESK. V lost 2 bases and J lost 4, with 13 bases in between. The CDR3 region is CASSQPPGGADTQYF. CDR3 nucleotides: TGTGCCAGCAGCCAACCCCCTGGGGGCGCAGATACGCAGTATTTT.

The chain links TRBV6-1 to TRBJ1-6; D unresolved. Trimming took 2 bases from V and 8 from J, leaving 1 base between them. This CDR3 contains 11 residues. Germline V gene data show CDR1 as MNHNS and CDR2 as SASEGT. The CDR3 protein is CASSEYSPLHF. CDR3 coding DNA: TGTGCCAGCAGTGAATATTCACCCCTCCACTTT.

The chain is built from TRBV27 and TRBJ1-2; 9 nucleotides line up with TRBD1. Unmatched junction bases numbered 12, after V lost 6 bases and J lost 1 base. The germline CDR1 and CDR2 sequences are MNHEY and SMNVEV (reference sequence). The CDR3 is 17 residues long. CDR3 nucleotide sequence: TGTGCCAGCAGCCGTAACAGGGGGCTGTCGTTTAACTATGGCTACACCTTC. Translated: CASSRNRGLSFNYGYTF.

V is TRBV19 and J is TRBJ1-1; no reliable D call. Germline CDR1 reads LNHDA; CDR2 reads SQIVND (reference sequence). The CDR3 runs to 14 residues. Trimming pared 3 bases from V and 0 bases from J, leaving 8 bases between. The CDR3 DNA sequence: TGTGCCAGTAGTATTAATGGGGTGAACACTGAAGCTTTCTTT. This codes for CASSINGVNTEAFF. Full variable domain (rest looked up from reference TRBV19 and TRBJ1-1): DGGITQSPKYLFRKEGQNVTLSCEQNLNHDAMYWYRQDPGQGLRLIYYSQIVNDFQKGDIAEGYSVSREKKESFPLTVTSAQKNPTAFYLCASSINGVNTEAFFGQGTRLTVV.

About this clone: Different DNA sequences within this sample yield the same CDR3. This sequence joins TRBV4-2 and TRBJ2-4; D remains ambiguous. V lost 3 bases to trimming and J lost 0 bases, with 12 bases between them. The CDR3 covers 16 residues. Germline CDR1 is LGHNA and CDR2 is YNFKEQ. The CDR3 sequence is CASSQAASLAKNIQYF. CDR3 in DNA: TGTGCCAGCAGCCAGGCGGCCAGTCTAGCCAAAAACATTCAGTACTTC.

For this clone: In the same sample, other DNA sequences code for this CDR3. The CDR3 loop reads CASSSAGLAGHNEQFF. The CDR3 DNA is TGCGCCAGCAGCTCCGCTGGACTAGCGGGGCACAATGAGCAGTTCTTC. The V and J genes are TRBV5-1 and TRBJ2-1; 12 bases are shared with TRBD2. The trim removed 3 bases at V and 5 bases at J, leaving 6 bases unmatched. The germline V gene has CDR1 SGHRS and CDR2 YFSETQ. This CDR3 contains 16 residues. Full variable domain (remainder filled in from reference TRBV5-1 and TRBJ2-1): KAGVTQTPRYLIKTRGQQVTLSCSPISGHRSVSWYQQTPGQGLQFLFEYFSETQRNKGNFPGRFSGRQFSNSRSEMNVSTLELGDSALYLCASSSAGLAGHNEQFFGPGTRLTVL.

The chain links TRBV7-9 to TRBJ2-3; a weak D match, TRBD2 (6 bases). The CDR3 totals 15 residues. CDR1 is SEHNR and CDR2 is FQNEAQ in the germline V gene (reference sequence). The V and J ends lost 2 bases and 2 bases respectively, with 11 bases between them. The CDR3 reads CASSLIRGTTDTQYF. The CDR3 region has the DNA TGTGCCAGCAGCTTAATCCGGGGGACCACAGATACGCAGTATTTT.

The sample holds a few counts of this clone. CDR3 coding DNA: TGCGCCAGCAGCTCACACCCCCGAAGACACCAATACTCTGGGGCCAACGTCCTGACTTTC. This encodes CASSSHPRRHQYSGANVLTF. V usage is TRBV5-1 and J usage is TRBJ2-6; no definite D call. With 3 bases removed from V and 0 bases from J, the gap between germline ends came to 22 bases. This CDR3 contains 20 residues. The V gene's germline CDR1 is SGHRS and CDR2 YFSETQ.

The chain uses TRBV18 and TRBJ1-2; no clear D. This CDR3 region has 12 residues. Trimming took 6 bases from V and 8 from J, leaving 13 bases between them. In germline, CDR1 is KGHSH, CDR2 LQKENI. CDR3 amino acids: CASSTGPRGYTF. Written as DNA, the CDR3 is TGTGCCAGCTCCACGGGCCCCCGGGGCTACACCTTC.

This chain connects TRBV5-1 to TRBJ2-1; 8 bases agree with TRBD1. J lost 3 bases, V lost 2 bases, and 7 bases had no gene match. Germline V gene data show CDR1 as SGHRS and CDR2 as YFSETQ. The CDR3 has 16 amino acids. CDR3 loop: CASSFLPGTGYNEQFF. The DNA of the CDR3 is TGCGCCAGCAGCTTCCTCCCCGGGACAGGCTACAATGAGCAGTTCTTC.

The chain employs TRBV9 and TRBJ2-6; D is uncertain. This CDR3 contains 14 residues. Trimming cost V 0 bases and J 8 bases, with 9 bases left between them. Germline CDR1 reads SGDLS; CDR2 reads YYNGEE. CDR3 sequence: CASSVAWQTNVLTF. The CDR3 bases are TGTGCCAGCAGCGTAGCCTGGCAGACCAACGTCCTGACTTTC.

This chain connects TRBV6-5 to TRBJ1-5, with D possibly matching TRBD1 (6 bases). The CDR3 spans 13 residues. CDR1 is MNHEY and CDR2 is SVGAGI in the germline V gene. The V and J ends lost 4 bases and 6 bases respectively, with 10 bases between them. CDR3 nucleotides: TGTGCCAGCAGTTCCGGACAGTTTCAGCCCCAGCATTTT. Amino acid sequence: CASSSGQFQPQHF.

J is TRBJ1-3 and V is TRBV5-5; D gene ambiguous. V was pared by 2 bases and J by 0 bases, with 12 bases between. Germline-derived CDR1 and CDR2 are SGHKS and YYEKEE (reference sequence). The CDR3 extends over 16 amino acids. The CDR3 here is CASSLWGGLSGNTIYF. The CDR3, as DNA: TGTGCCAGCAGCTTATGGGGTGGCCTCTCTGGAAACACCATATATTTT.

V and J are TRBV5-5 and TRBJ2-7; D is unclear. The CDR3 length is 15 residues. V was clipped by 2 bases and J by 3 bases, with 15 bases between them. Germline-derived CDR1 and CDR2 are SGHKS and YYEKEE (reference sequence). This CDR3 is CASSLRRTLYYEQYF. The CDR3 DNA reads TGTGCCAGCAGCTTAAGGCGAACACTTTACTACGAGCAGTACTTC.

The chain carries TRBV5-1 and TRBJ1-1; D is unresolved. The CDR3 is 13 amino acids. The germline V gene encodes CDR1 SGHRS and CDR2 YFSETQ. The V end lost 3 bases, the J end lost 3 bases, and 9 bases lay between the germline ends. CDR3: CASSSGYHTEAFF. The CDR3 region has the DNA TGCGCCAGCAGCTCCGGGTATCACACTGAAGCTTTCTTT.

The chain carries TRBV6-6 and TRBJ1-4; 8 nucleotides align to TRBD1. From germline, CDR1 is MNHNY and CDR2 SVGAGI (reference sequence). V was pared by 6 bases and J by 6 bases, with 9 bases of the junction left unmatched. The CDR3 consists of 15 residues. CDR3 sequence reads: CASSPAQGVYEKLFF. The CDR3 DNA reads TGTGCCAGCAGCCCGGCACAGGGGGTATATGAAAAACTGTTTTTT.